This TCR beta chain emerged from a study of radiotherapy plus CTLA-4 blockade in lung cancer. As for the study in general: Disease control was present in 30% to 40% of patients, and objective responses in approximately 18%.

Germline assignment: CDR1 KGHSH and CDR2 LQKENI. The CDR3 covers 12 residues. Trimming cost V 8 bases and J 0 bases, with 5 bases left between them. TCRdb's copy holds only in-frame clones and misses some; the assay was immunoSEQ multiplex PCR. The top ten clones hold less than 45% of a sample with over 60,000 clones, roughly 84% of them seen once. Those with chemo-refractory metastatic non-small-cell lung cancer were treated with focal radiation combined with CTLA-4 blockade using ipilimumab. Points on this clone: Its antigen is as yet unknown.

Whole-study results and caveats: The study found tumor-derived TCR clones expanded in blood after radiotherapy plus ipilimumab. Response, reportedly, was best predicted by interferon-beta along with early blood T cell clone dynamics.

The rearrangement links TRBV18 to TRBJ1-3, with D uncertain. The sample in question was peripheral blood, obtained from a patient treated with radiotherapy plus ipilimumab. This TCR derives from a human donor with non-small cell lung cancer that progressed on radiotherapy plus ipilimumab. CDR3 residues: CASASSGNTIYF. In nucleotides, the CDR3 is TGTGCCAGCGCCTCCTCTGGAAACACCATATATTTT.